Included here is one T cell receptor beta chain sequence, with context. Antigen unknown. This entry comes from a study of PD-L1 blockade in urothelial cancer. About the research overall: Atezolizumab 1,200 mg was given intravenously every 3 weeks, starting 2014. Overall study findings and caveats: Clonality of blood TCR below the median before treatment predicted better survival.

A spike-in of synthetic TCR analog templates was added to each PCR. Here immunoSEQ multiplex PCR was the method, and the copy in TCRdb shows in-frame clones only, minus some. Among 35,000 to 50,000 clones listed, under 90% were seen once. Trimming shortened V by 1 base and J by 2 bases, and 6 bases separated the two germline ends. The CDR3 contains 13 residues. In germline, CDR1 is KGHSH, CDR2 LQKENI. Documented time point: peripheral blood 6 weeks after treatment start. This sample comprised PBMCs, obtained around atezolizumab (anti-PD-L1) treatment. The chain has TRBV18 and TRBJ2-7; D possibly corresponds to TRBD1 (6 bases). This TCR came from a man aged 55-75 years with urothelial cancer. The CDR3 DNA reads TGTGCCAGCTCACCACAGGGGGCCTACGAGCAGTACTTC. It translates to CASSPQGAYEQYF.